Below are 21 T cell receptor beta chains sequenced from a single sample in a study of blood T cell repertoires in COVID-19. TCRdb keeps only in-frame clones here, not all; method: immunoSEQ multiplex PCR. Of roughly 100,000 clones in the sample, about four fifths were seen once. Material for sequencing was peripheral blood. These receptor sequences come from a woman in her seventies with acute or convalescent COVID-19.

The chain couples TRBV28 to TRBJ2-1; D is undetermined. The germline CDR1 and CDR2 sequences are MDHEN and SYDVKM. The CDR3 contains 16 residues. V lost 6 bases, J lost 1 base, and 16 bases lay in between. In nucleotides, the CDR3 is TGTGCCAGCAGCCCCGCGGTCCTAATATCCTACAATGAGCAGTTCTTC. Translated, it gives CASSPAVLISYNEQFF.

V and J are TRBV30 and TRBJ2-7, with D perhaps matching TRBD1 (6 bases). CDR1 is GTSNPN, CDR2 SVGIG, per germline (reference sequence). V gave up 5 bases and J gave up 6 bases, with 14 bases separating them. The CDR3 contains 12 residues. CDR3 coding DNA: TGTGCCTGGGCTACAGGGAGCAGCGAGCAGTACTTC. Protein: CAWATGSSEQYF.

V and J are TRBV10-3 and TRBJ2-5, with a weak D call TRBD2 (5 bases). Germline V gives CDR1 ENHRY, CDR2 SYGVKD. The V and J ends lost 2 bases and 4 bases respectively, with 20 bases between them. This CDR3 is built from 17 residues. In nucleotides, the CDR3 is TGTGCCATCAGTGAGCGAACGGGAACTAGTCTTTCAGAGACCCAGTACTTC. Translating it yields CAISERTGTSLSETQYF.

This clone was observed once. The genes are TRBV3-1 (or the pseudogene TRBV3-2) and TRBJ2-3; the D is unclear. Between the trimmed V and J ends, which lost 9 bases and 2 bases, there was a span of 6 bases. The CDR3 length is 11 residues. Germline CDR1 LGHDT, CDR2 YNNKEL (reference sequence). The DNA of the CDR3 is TGTGCCAGGCGGATCACAGATACGCAGTATTTT. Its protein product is CARRITDTQYF.

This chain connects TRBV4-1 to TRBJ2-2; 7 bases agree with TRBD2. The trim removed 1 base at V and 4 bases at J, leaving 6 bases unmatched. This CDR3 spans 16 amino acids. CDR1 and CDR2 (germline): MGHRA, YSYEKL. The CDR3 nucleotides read TGCGCCAGCAGCCAAGCGGTCGGGAGGTTCACCGGGGAGCTGTTTTTT. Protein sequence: CASSQAVGRFTGELFF.

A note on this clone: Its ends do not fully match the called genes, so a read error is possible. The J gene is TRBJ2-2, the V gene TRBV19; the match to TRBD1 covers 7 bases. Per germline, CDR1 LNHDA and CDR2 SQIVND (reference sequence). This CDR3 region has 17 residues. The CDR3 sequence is CASSIRDSFSKTGELFF. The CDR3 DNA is TGTGCCAGTAGTATAAGGGACAGCTTCTCGAAAACCGGGGAGCTGTTTTTT.

CDR3 amino acids: CASSMGTASETQYF. CDR3 bases: TGTGCCAGTAGTATGGGGACAGCTTCCGAGACCCAGTACTTC. The rearrangement uses TRBV19 and TRBJ2-5, with 7 positions matching TRBD1. Germline CDR1 reads LNHDA; CDR2 reads SQIVND (reference sequence). The V gene end was trimmed by 3 bases and the J gene end by 5 bases; junction bases not matched to a gene: 6. CDR3 length: 14 residues.

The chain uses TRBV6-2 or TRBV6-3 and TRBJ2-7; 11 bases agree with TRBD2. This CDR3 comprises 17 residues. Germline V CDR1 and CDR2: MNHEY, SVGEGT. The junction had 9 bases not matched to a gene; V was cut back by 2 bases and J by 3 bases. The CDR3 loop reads CASSYDPLAGVSYEQYF. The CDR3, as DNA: TGTGCCAGCAGTTACGACCCACTAGCGGGAGTAAGCTACGAGCAGTACTTC.

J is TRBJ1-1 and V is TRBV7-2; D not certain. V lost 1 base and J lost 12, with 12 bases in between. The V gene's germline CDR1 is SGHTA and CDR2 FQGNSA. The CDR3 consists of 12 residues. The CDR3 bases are TGTGCCAGCAGCTTAGATCGCCCTATACCTTTCTTT. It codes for CASSLDRPIPFF.

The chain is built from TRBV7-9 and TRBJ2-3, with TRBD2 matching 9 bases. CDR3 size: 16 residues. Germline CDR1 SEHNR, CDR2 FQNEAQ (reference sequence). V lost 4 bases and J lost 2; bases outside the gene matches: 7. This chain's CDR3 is CASSSTGTSLTDTQYF. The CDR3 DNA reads TGTGCCAGCAGCTCCACCGGGACTAGCCTCACAGATACGCAGTATTTT.

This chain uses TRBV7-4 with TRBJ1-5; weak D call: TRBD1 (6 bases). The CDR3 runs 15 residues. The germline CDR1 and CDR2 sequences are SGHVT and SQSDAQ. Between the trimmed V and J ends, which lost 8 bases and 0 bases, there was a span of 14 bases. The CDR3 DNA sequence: TGTGCCAGCGACAAGGACAGCCATAGCAATCAGCCCCAGCATTTT. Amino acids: CASDKDSHSNQPQHF.

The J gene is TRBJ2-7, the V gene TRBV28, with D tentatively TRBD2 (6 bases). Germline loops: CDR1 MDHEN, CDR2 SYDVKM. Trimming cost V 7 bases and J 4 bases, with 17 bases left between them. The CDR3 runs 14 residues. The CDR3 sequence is CASIRSGDVYEQYF. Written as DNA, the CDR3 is TGTGCCAGCATTCGGTCGGGGGATGTGTACGAGCAGTACTTC.

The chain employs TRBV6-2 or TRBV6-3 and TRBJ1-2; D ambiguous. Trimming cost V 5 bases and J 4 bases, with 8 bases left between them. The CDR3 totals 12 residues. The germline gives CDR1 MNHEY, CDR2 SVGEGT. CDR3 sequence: CASSPTSYGYTF. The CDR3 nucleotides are TGTGCCAGCAGTCCCACAAGCTATGGCTACACCTTC.

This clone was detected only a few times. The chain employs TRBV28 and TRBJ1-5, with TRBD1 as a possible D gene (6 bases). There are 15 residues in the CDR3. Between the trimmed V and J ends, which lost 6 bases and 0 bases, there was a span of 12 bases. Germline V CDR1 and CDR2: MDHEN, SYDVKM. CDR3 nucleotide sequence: TGTGCCAGCAGCCGGACAGTTTATAGCAATCAGCCCCAGCATTTT. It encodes CASSRTVYSNQPQHF.

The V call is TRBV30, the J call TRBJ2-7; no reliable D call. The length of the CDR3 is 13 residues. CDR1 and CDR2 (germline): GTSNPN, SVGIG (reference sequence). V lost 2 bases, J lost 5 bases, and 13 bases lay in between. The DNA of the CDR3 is TGTGCCTGGAGTTCAGGTCCCCCACACGAGCAGTACTTC. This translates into CAWSSGPPHEQYF.

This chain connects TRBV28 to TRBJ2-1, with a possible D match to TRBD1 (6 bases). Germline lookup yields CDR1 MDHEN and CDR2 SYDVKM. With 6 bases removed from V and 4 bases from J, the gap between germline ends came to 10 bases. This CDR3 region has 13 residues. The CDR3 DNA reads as TGTGCCAGCAGGCCCGGGACATACAATGAGCAGTTCTTC. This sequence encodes CASRPGTYNEQFF.

CDR3 protein: CAWRETGGGSYEQYF. Here the CDR3 DNA reads TGTGCCTGGAGGGAGACAGGGGGCGGCTCCTACGAGCAGTACTTC. The gene calls are TRBV30 and TRBJ2-7; TRBD1 aligns across 10 bases. CDR1 GTSNPN and CDR2 SVGIG come from the germline V gene (reference sequence). V lost 3 bases to trimming and J lost 0 bases; unmatched junction nucleotides: 5. The CDR3 loop spans 15 amino acids.

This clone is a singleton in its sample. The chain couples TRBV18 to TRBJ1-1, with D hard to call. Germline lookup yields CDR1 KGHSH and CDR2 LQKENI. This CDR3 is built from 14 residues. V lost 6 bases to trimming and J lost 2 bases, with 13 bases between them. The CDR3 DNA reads TGTGCCAGCTCCCCGGTGACGGGAAACACTGAAGCTTTCTTT. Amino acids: CASSPVTGNTEAFF.

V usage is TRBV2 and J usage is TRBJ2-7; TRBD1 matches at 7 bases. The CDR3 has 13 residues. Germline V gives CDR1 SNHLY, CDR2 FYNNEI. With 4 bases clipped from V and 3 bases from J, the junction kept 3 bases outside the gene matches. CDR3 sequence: CASSGDSRYEQYF. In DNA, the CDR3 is TGTGCCAGCAGTGGGGACAGTCGCTACGAGCAGTACTTC.

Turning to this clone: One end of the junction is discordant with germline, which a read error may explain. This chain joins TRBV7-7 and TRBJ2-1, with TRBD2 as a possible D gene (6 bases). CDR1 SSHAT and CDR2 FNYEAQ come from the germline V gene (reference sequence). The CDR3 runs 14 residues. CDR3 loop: CASSFRLGVNEQFF. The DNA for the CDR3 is TGTGCTAGCAGCTTTAGACTAGGGGTCAATGAGCAGTTCTTC.

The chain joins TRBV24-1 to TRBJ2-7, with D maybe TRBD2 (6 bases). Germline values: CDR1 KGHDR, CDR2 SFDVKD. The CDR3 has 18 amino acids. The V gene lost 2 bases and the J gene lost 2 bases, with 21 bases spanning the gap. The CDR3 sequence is CATSDSLLEDYTPYEQYF. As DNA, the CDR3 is TGTGCCACCAGTGATTCTTTGCTTGAGGACTATACCCCCTACGAGCAGTACTTC.